A single sample is the source of the 20 T cell receptor beta chains below, sequenced in a study of blood T cell repertoires in COVID-19. The assay was immunoSEQ multiplex PCR, and TCRdb's table has in-frame clones only and misses some. The sample lists 150,000 to 200,000 clones, roughly four fifths occurring once. Input material: peripheral blood. The receptors come from a human donor with acute or convalescent COVID-19. The donor label of this sample is uncertain.

J is TRBJ1-2 and V is TRBV21-1; the table names TRBD1, a call not compared with the DNA. TRBV21-1 is recorded as a pseudogene. The CDR3 runs to 20 residues. CDR3 residues: CASSELSKSTVGTGFPGYTF. The CDR3 DNA sequence: TGTGCCAGCAGCGAACTTTCGAAGTCTACAGTCGGGACAGGGTTTCCTGGCTACACCTTC.

This chain links TRBV28 with TRBJ2-7; 10 nucleotides agree with TRBD2. The CDR3 totals 15 residues. The trim removed 2 bases at V and 3 bases at J, leaving 4 bases unmatched. Per germline, CDR1 MDHEN and CDR2 SYDVKM. The CDR3 DNA follows: TGTGCCAGCAGTTTACCTAGCGGGAGCGTCTACGAGCAGTACTTC. This encodes CASSLPSGSVYEQYF.

V usage is TRBV10-2 and J usage is TRBJ1-1, with a possible D match to TRBD1 (5 bases). The V gene lost 1 base and the J gene lost 3 bases, with 12 bases spanning the gap. The CDR3 loop spans 15 amino acids. The germline V gene encodes CDR1 WSHSY and CDR2 SAAADI. The CDR3 reads CASSEFGGLDTEAFF. For the CDR3, the DNA is TGCGCCAGCAGTGAGTTCGGGGGTTTAGACACTGAAGCTTTCTTT.

V usage is TRBV19 and J usage is TRBJ2-3; D gene uncertain. The CDR3 has 14 amino acids. The germline V and J ends were trimmed by 1 base and 5 bases, with 10 bases remaining between them. Germline V CDR1 and CDR2: LNHDA, SQIVND (reference sequence). The CDR3 DNA sequence: TGTGCCAGTAGTATAGCGCTAGATAGAGATACGCAGTATTTT. Translating gives CASSIALDRDTQYF.

The rearrangement links TRBV4-1 to TRBJ2-5; D uncertain. V was clipped by 0 bases and J by 3 bases, with 5 bases between them. Germline V gene sequence: CDR1 MGHRA, CDR2 YSYEKL. The CDR3 is made up of 13 amino acids. The CDR3 nucleotides are TGCGCCAGCAGCCAAGATCAGGAAGAGACCCAGTACTTC. Its protein product is CASSQDQEETQYF.

This rearrangement joins TRBV6-6 to TRBJ2-7, with 7 bases lining up with TRBD2. Germline lookup yields CDR1 MNHNY and CDR2 SVGAGI (reference sequence). The trim removed 4 bases at V and 7 bases at J, leaving 7 bases unmatched. CDR3 length: 13 amino acids. The CDR3 sequence is CASSSPGGREQYF. The CDR3 region has the DNA TGTGCCAGCAGTTCTCCCGGGGGGAGAGAGCAGTACTTC.

The chain joins TRBV7-2 to TRBJ2-7; 14 positions agree with TRBD2. CDR3 length equals 15 residues. V shed 5 bases and J 5 bases; nucleotides not matched to a gene: 5. The germline gives CDR1 SGHTA, CDR2 FQGNSA. The CDR3 bases are TGTGCCAGCAGCCCCCGGACTAGCGGGAGGAACGAGCAGTACTTC. This encodes CASSPRTSGRNEQYF.

CDR3 nucleotide sequence: TGTGCCAGCAGTGAATCCCCGGACAGGGAAGAGACCCAGTACTTC. This sequence encodes CASSESPDREETQYF. The V call is TRBV6-1, the J call TRBJ2-5, with TRBD1 matching over 8 bases. This CDR3 is built from 15 residues. Germline CDR1 and CDR2: MNHNS and SASEGT. V lost 2 bases and J lost 3; bases outside the gene matches: 5.

The rearrangement uses TRBV5-6 and TRBJ2-7; a possible D gene is TRBD1 (6 bases). V shed 0 bases and J shed 4 bases, with 11 bases lying between them. The CDR3 is 14 residues long. Germline V gene data show CDR1 as SGHDT and CDR2 as YYEEEE. The CDR3 protein is CASSLGRRGYEQYF. DNA for the CDR3: TGTGCCAGCAGCTTGGGGCGCAGGGGATACGAGCAGTACTTC.

The chain recombines TRBV6-5 with TRBJ1-2; 9 bases are a match to TRBD1. V shed 1 base and J 2 bases; nucleotides not matched to a gene: 2. The CDR3 runs to 15 residues. Germline V CDR1 and CDR2: MNHEY, SVGAGI. DNA for the CDR3: TGTGCCAGCAGTTACTGGGGACAGGGAAACTATGGCTACACCTTC. Protein sequence: CASSYWGQGNYGYTF.

The CDR3 protein is CASSQDTVNQPQHF. Here the CDR3 DNA reads TGTGCCAGCAGCCAAGATACAGTCAATCAGCCCCAGCATTTT. The V gene is TRBV3-1 (or the pseudogene TRBV3-2), the J gene TRBJ1-5; D not resolved. The CDR3 sequence is 14 residues long. Per the germline V gene, CDR1 is LGHDT and CDR2 is YNNKEL (reference sequence). The V end lost 0 bases, the J end lost 3 bases, and 6 bases lay between the germline ends.

The V gene is TRBV19, the J gene TRBJ1-2, with D unresolved. V lost 5 bases to trimming and J lost 4 bases, with 17 bases between them. This CDR3 spans 15 amino acids. Germline assignment: CDR1 LNHDA and CDR2 SQIVND (reference sequence). For the CDR3, the DNA is TGTGCCAGTAGTGTACGGGTTACGTTGACCTATGGCTACACCTTC. It is translated as CASSVRVTLTYGYTF.

The V call is TRBV12-5, the J call TRBJ1-2, with D perhaps matching TRBD1 (5 bases). This CDR3 contains 12 residues. The V end lost 9 bases, the J end lost 1 base, and 9 bases lay between the germline ends. Germline V gives CDR1 LGHNT, CDR2 FRNRAP. The CDR3 region is CASRQYNYGYTF. CDR3 coding DNA: TGTGCTAGCAGACAGTATAACTATGGCTACACCTTC.

The J gene is TRBJ2-1, the V gene TRBV19; 10 bases are shared with TRBD2. The CDR3 has 15 residues. Trimming removed 5 bases from V and 4 bases from J; junction bases left unmatched: 5. In germline, CDR1 is LNHDA, CDR2 SQIVND (reference sequence). The DNA of the CDR3 is TGTGCCAGTAGTCCCTCTAGCGGGGGATACAATGAGCAGTTCTTC. Its protein product is CASSPSSGGYNEQFF.

This chain links TRBV11-1 with TRBJ2-5; 7 bases line up with TRBD2. Germline CDR1 is SGHAT and CDR2 is FQDESV (reference sequence). This CDR3 has 15 residues. J gave up 5 bases and V 4 bases, and 10 bases lay outside the gene matches. Here the CDR3 reads CASSSRPSGAETQYF. Here the CDR3 DNA reads TGTGCCAGCAGCTCACGGCCGAGCGGGGCGGAGACCCAGTACTTC.

The chain carries TRBV5-1 and TRBJ1-1; 7 bases agree with TRBD1. J was trimmed by 5 bases and V by 4 bases; bases with no gene match: 11. The CDR3 extends over 15 amino acids. In germline, CDR1 is SGHRS, CDR2 YFSETQ. Here the CDR3 DNA reads TGCGCCAGCAGCACCACGAGGGGGCCGGGGACTGAAGCTTTCTTT. Translation: CASSTTRGPGTEAFF.

The chain employs TRBV19 and TRBJ1-2, with 7 bases lining up with TRBD1. The V gene's germline CDR1 is LNHDA and CDR2 SQIVND (reference sequence). The CDR3 is 12 residues long. The junction had 5 bases not matched to a gene; V was cut back by 6 bases and J by 7 bases. Here the CDR3 DNA reads TGTGCCAGTAGCCCGACAGGGATTGGCTACACCTTC. It yields the protein CASSPTGIGYTF.

In the case of this clone: This sample also contains other DNA sequences that code for the same CDR3. The chain employs TRBV6-5 and TRBJ1-5; a weak D match, TRBD1 (5 bases). CDR1 is MNHEY and CDR2 is SVGAGI in the germline V gene. V was cut by 5 bases and J by 0 bases, with 8 bases left in between. The CDR3 length is 14 residues. Here the CDR3 DNA reads TGTGCCAGCAGTCCTGACAGTAGCAATCAGCCCCAGCATTTT. The encoded protein is CASSPDSSNQPQHF.

V usage is TRBV7-7 and J usage is TRBJ2-1; tentatively, D is TRBD1 (6 bases). This CDR3 contains 14 residues. V was trimmed by 5 bases and J by 0 bases, leaving 8 bases between them. CDR1 and CDR2 (germline): SSHAT, FNYEAQ (reference sequence). CDR3 coding DNA: TGTGCCAGCAGCGTGGACAGCTCCTACAATGAGCAGTTCTTC. This codes for CASSVDSSYNEQFF.

V and J are TRBV12-5 and TRBJ1-6; D is unclear. CDR1 and CDR2 (germline): LGHNT, FRNRAP. CDR3 length equals 13 residues. Trimming left V 1 base short and J 8 bases short, with 6 bases between. DNA of the CDR3: TGTGCTAGTGGTTTGGCCGCAGATTCACCCCTCCACTTT. It encodes CASGLAADSPLHF. The full variable domain, in which reference TRBV12-5 and TRBJ1-6 provide the parts outside the CDR3, is DARVTQTPRHKVTEMGQEVTMRCQPILGHNTVFWYRQTMMQGLELLAYFRNRAPLDDSGMPKDRFSAEMPDATLATLKIQPSEPRDSAVYFCASGLAADSPLHFGNGTRLTVT.